This T cell receptor (beta chain) was observed in a study of metastatic and nonmetastatic thyroid tumors. The count of this clone is one. The junction shows a germline mismatch at one end, possibly a read error. Thyroid surgery was preceded by no treatment in any patient. Germline V CDR1 and CDR2: SGHRS, YFSETQ. This CDR3 contains 15 residues. Per the study methods: The study built a papillary thyroid cancer distant-metastasis classifier from CDR3 differences across clinicopathological groups. TCRdb reanalyzed the PCR reads with MiXCR. The V and J calls shown here were made by TCRdb, not taken from the authors' results. The sample lists about 89,000 clones, 9.5% to 15% seen once, with 8.5% to 10% in the top ten.

The chain carries TRBV5-1 and TRBJ2-3; tentatively, D is TRBD2 (6 bases). The receptor comes from a female donor with papillary thyroid cancer or a benign thyroid nodule (not recorded which). Some clones in this sample may be carry-over from other donors' samples. The source material was tumor tissue. The CDR3: CANSLEASEVYTQYF. The CDR3, as DNA: TGCGCCAACAGCTTGGAGGCTAGCGAGGTATATACGCAGTATTTT.